The rows below give T cell receptor beta chains drawn from one sample of a study of T cells in Graves' hyperthyroidism and ophthalmopathy. TCRdb fed the multiplex PCR reads into MiXCR, producing one record per CDR3 protein. The table includes some 300,000 distinct CDR3 sequences, around 15% detected once. Sequencing was carried out using blood. Receptors originate from a woman aged 40-49 years with Graves' hyperthyroidism. Both conserved end residues are part of each CDR3. D genes are given only for firm matches. Size is omitted from some rows. Given values are once, few, many or a class for expanded clones.

>many|TRBV24-1|TRBJ1-5|NA
TGTGCCACCAGTGATCGGGGAAATAGCAATCAGCCCCAGCATTTT
CATSDRGNSNQPQHF
>NA|TRBV10-3|TRBJ2-1|TRBD1
TGTGCCAGCTGGACAGGGGTGGGGAATGAGCAGTTCTTC
CASWTGVGNEQFF
>NA|TRBV10-3|TRBJ2-3|NA
TGTGCCATCAGTGAAGAGTCGGGGCCTGTAGCCACAGATACGCAGTATTTT
CAISEESGPVATDTQYF
>many|TRBV29-1|TRBJ2-5|NA
TGCAGCGTGTGGACGGAGCAAGAGACCCAGTACTTC
CSVWTEQETQYF
>many|TRBV19|TRBJ1-2|NA
TGTGCCAGTACCCACGGCGGGGCCTATGGCTACACCTTC
CASTHGGAYGYTF
>NA|TRBV18|TRBJ2-7|TRBD1
TGTGCCAGCTCACCACCGGCTCAGGGGGACTACGAGCAGTACTTC
CASSPPAQGDYEQYF
>many|TRBV12-5|TRBJ1-1|NA
TGTGCTAGTGGTTTGGCCTCGATGGCTGAAGCTTTCTTT
CASGLASMAEAFF
>NA|TRBV3-1|TRBJ2-7|TRBD1
TGTGCCAGCAGCCCGGGACAGTGTTCCTACGAGCAGTACTTC
CASSPGQCSYEQYF
>many|TRBV12-3/TRBV12-4|TRBJ1-2|TRBD1
TGTGCCAGCAGCCCCGGACAGGGACTTTGGGGCTACACCTTC
CASSPGQGLWGYTF
>many|TRBV5-1|TRBJ2-7|NA
TGCGCCAGCAGCATTGGACGCAGCTCCTACGAGCAGTACTTC
CASSIGRSSYEQYF
>many|TRBV5-8|TRBJ1-4|TRBD1
TGTGCCAGCAGCGTAGACCCGGGACAGTTTCCTGAAAAACTGTTTTTT
CASSVDPGQFPEKLFF
>few|TRBV20-1|TRBJ1-6|TRBD1
TGCAGTGCTAGAGATGGGGGGCAGGGGGATTCACCCCTCCACTTT
CSARDGGQGDSPLHF
>few|TRBV6-1|TRBJ2-7|NA
TGTGCCAGCAGTATACAGGGATCGGGGCTCGAGCAGTACTTC
CASSIQGSGLEQYF
>few|TRBV6-1|TRBJ1-6|TRBD1
TGTGCCAGCGGGAGGGACAGCAGCTCCTATAATTCACCCCTCCACTTT
CASGRDSSSYNSPLHF
>many|TRBV11-3|TRBJ1-6|NA
TGTGCCAGCAGCTTCGACGGAAATAATTCACCCCTCCACTTT
CASSFDGNNSPLHF